These T cell receptor beta chains were read from a single sample in a study of identical twins. Each CDR3 protein is one row after TCRdb ran MiXCR on the 5' RACE reads. The data show fewer than 650,000 distinct CDR3 sequences, 9% to 10% seen once. These same records also appear under a second study, on yellow fever vaccine responses in identical twins.

Specimen: PBMCs. These receptors all stem from a woman under 30 in good health. The CDR3 runs from the conserved cysteine through the conserved F or W. Fields, in order: clone size, V gene, D gene, J gene, CDR3 DNA, CDR3 protein. The D gene is left open where the match is weak. The size entry is marked missing in some rows and otherwise reads once, few, many or a size class.

clone_size: -; v_call: TRBV2; d_call: -; j_call: TRBJ2-1; cdr3_nt: TGTGCCAGCAGTGAGGGAATGGAGCAGTTCTTC; cdr3_aa: CASSEGMEQFF
clone_size: many; v_call: TRBV27; d_call: -; j_call: TRBJ2-7; cdr3_nt: TGTGCCAGCAGTTTGCGAGAAGGGGAGTACGAGCAGTACTTC; cdr3_aa: CASSLREGEYEQYF
clone_size: few; v_call: TRBV20-1; d_call: -; j_call: TRBJ2-5; cdr3_nt: TGCAGTGTCCCCCTGGGAACGATCGAAGAGACCCAGTACTTC; cdr3_aa: CSVPLGTIEETQYF
clone_size: few; v_call: TRBV7-8; d_call: -; j_call: TRBJ2-3; cdr3_nt: TGTGCCAGCAGCTTAAAAGTGGAACAGGGACGAGATACGCAGTATTTT; cdr3_aa: CASSLKVEQGRDTQYF
clone_size: -; v_call: TRBV20-1; d_call: -; j_call: TRBJ2-7; cdr3_nt: TGCAGTGCCGCGCACTTATACGAGCAGTACTTC; cdr3_aa: CSAAHLYEQYF
clone_size: -; v_call: TRBV12-3/TRBV12-4; d_call: TRBD2; j_call: TRBJ2-5; cdr3_nt: TGTGCCAGCAGTTTATCGACGGGAGGGAGGGAGACCCAGTACTTC; cdr3_aa: CASSLSTGGRETQYF
clone_size: -; v_call: TRBV7-2; d_call: -; j_call: TRBJ2-6; cdr3_nt: TGTGCCAGCAGCCCGGAGACAACAGGGGCCAACGTCCTGACTTTC; cdr3_aa: CASSPETTGANVLTF
clone_size: -; v_call: TRBV7-8; d_call: -; j_call: TRBJ1-1; cdr3_nt: TGTGCCAGCAGCCCTCCGGGACACTCACTCACTGAAGCTTTCTTT; cdr3_aa: CASSPPGHSLTEAFF
clone_size: -; v_call: TRBV24-1; d_call: TRBD1; j_call: TRBJ1-1; cdr3_nt: TGTGCCACCAGAAGGACAGGGGGGACTGAAGCTTTCTTT; cdr3_aa: CATRRTGGTEAFF
clone_size: -; v_call: TRBV7-6; d_call: -; j_call: TRBJ2-7; cdr3_nt: TGTGCCAGCAGCTTTGGACAGCGTTACGAGCAGTACTTC; cdr3_aa: CASSFGQRYEQYF
clone_size: many; v_call: TRBV5-1; d_call: -; j_call: TRBJ1-5; cdr3_nt: TGCGCCAGCAGGTCATCCGGGGCCTCTCCATCTCAGCCCCAGCATTTT; cdr3_aa: CASRSSGASPSQPQHF
clone_size: -; v_call: TRBV27; d_call: TRBD2; j_call: TRBJ2-7; cdr3_nt: TGTGCCAGCAACTCGGGGGGGACAAACTCCTACGAGCAGTACTTC; cdr3_aa: CASNSGGTNSYEQYF
clone_size: few; v_call: TRBV2; d_call: TRBD2; j_call: TRBJ2-1; cdr3_nt: TGTGCCAGCAGCGACTCCGGGACTAGCTCTGCGAATGAGCAGTTCTTC; cdr3_aa: CASSDSGTSSANEQFF
clone_size: few; v_call: TRBV4-1; d_call: -; j_call: TRBJ2-1; cdr3_nt: TGCGCCAGCAGCCAATTTGCTAGTCGGGGCCCTAATGAGCAGTTCTTC; cdr3_aa: CASSQFASRGPNEQFF
clone_size: -; v_call: TRBV9; d_call: -; j_call: TRBJ2-2; cdr3_nt: TGTGCCAGCAGCGTAGAAGGGGCCGACGGGGAGCTGTTTTTT; cdr3_aa: CASSVEGADGELFF
clone_size: few; v_call: TRBV6-5; d_call: -; j_call: TRBJ2-2; cdr3_nt: TGTGCCAGCAGTTACCTAAGGGGGAACACCGGGGAGCTGTTTTTT; cdr3_aa: CASSYLRGNTGELFF